This T cell receptor beta chain was identified in a study of preoperative IRX-2 immunotherapy in early breast cancer. This clone came up once. CDR3 length: 15 amino acids. V lost 1 base, J lost 2 bases, and 9 bases lay in between. Germline V gene data show CDR1 as SGHTA and CDR2 as FQGNSA. Treatment defined: preoperative locoregional IRX-2 cytokine immunotherapy. Preoperative locoregional IRX-2 cytokine immunotherapy was tested in the phase Ib source study. TCRdb keeps only in-frame clones here, not all; method: immunoSEQ multiplex PCR. The table shows 40,000 or so clones, with approximately 94% occurring only once.

The sample was tumor tissue, taken after IRX-2 immunotherapy. This clonotype originated in a human donor with breast cancer. The chain is built from TRBV7-2 and TRBJ1-5; tentatively, D is TRBD1 (6 bases). Written as DNA, the CDR3 is TGTGCCAGCAGCTTAGGGGGGGCGGGCAATCAGCCCCAGCATTTT. Translation: CASSLGGAGNQPQHF. The full variable domain, with the rest looked up from reference TRBV7-2 and TRBJ1-5, is GAGVSQSPSNKVTEKGKDVELRCDPISGHTALYWYRQSLGQGLEFLIYFQGNSAPDKSGLPSDRFSAERTGGSVSTLTIQRTQQEDSAVYLCASSLGGAGNQPQHFGDGTRLSIL.